These 9 T cell receptor beta chains originate from one sample sequenced in a study of early T cells in non-severe SARS-CoV-2 infection. TCRdb used MiXCR to reprocess the 5' RACE reads, holding one entry per CDR3 protein. The sample consists of tens of thousands of distinct CDR3 sequences, less than 15% of them appearing once. The specimen was whole blood, collected at baseline. The source of these receptors is an adult who was a healthcare worker with PCR-confirmed SARS-CoV-2 infection or an uninfected control (not recorded which).

This clonotype showed up many times. V is TRBV4-2 and J is TRBJ2-1, with 13 bases fitting TRBD2. V trimming: 0 bases; J trimming: 13 bases; junction bases outside the gene matches: 6. Germline CDR1 is LGHNA and CDR2 is YNFKEQ. The CDR3 extends over 15 amino acids. CDR3 DNA sequence: TGTGCCAGCAGCCAAGACGGGACTAGCGGGACCATACAGTTCTTC. As protein: CASSQDGTSGTIQFF.

This clonotype has just a few counts. The genes are TRBV11-3 and TRBJ1-1; D is ambiguous. V was trimmed by 0 bases and J by 6 bases, leaving 8 bases between them. Germline-derived CDR1 and CDR2 are SGHNT and YENEEA. The CDR3 runs 13 residues. The CDR3: CASSLDPPAEAFF. As DNA, the CDR3 is TGTGCCAGCAGCTTAGATCCCCCCGCTGAAGCTTTCTTT.

This clonotype turned up a few times. The rearrangement joins TRBV24-1 to TRBJ2-1, with 14 bases fitting TRBD2. The CDR3 spans 21 residues. Germline V CDR1 and CDR2: KGHDR, SFDVKD. Unmatched junction bases numbered 11, after V lost 2 bases and J lost 0 bases. CDR3 DNA sequence: TGTGCCACCAGTGATTCAACCGGGACTAGCGGGGGCCCGAGCTCCTACAATGAGCAGTTCTTC. Its protein is CATSDSTGTSGGPSSYNEQFF.

This chain uses TRBV7-9 with TRBJ2-3; D perhaps matches TRBD1 (5 bases). CDR1 is SEHNR, CDR2 FQNEAQ, per germline (reference sequence). The CDR3 covers 14 residues. V was pared by 3 bases and J by 6 bases, with 13 bases between. DNA of the CDR3: TGTGCCAGCAGCTTGGTAGGGGCCTTGGATACGCAGTATTTT. The encoded protein is CASSLVGALDTQYF.

This clonotype was seen only a few times. V gene TRBV12-3 or TRBV12-4 combines with J gene TRBJ2-5, with 7 bases fitting TRBD2. The CDR3 consists of 14 residues. V lost 7 bases to trimming and J lost 5 bases; unmatched junction nucleotides: 10. CDR3 in DNA: TGTGCCAGCAATCGAGCGGGGCCACGGGAGACCCAGTACTTC. This translates into CASNRAGPRETQYF.

This rearrangement joins TRBV18 to TRBJ2-1; 8 bases align to TRBD1. V lost 3 bases to trimming and J lost 5 bases; unmatched junction nucleotides: 6. Germline values: CDR1 KGHSH, CDR2 LQKENI. The CDR3 has 15 residues. The CDR3 DNA reads TGTGCCAGCTCACCGTTGACAGGGGAGAACAATGAGCAGTTCTTC. It is translated as CASSPLTGENNEQFF.

The rearrangement links TRBV12-3 or TRBV12-4 to TRBJ1-6; D gene unclear. V lost 6 bases, J lost 7 bases, and 22 bases lay in between. This CDR3 region has 17 residues. DNA for the CDR3: TGTGCCAGCAGCCTAGTTAATGGACGGACCGCCAATTCACCCCTCCACTTT. It yields the protein CASSLVNGRTANSPLHF.

The chain recombines TRBV4-1 with TRBJ2-2; D is possibly TRBD2 (6 bases). Trimming shortened V by 1 base and J by 4 bases, and 13 bases separated the two germline ends. In germline, CDR1 is MGHRA, CDR2 YSYEKL. The CDR3 totals 16 residues. CDR3 loop: CASSQATAGPTGELFF. As DNA, the CDR3 is TGCGCCAGCAGCCAAGCTACAGCGGGCCCCACCGGGGAGCTGTTTTTT.

This clonotype was seen ten or more times. This chain joins TRBV9 and TRBJ2-1; tentative D call: TRBD2 (6 bases). This CDR3 is 16 amino acids long. CDR1 and CDR2 from the germline V gene are SGDLS and YYNGEE. V was trimmed by 0 bases and J by 2 bases, leaving 12 bases between them. The CDR3 protein is CASSVAGLAAYNEQFF. As DNA, the CDR3 is TGTGCCAGCAGCGTAGCAGGATTAGCGGCCTACAATGAGCAGTTCTTC. The entire variable domain, with the rest obtained from reference TRBV9 and TRBJ2-1, is as follows: DSGVTQTPKHLITATGQRVTLRCSPRSGDLSVYWYQQSLDQGLQFLIQYYNGEERAKGNILERFSAQQFPDLHSELNLSSLELGDSALYFCASSVAGLAAYNEQFFGPGTRLTVL.